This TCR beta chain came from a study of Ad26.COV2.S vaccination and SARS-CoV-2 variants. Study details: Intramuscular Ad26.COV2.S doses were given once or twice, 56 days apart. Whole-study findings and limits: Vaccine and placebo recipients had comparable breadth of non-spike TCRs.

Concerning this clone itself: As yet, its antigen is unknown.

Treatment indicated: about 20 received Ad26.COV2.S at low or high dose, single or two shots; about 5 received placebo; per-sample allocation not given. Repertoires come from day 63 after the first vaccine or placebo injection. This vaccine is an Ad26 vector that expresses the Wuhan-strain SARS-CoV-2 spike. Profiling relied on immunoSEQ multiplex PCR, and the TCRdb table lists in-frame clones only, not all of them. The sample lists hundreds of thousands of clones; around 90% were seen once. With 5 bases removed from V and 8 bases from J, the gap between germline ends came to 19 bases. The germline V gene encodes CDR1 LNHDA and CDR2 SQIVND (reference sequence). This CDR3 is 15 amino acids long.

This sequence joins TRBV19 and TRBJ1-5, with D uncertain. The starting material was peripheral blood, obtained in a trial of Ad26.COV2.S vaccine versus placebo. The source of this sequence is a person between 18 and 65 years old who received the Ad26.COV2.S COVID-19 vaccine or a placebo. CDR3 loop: CASSSRWSPRKPQHF. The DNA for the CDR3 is TGTGCCAGTAGTTCTCGTTGGTCCCCTCGGAAGCCCCAGCATTTT.